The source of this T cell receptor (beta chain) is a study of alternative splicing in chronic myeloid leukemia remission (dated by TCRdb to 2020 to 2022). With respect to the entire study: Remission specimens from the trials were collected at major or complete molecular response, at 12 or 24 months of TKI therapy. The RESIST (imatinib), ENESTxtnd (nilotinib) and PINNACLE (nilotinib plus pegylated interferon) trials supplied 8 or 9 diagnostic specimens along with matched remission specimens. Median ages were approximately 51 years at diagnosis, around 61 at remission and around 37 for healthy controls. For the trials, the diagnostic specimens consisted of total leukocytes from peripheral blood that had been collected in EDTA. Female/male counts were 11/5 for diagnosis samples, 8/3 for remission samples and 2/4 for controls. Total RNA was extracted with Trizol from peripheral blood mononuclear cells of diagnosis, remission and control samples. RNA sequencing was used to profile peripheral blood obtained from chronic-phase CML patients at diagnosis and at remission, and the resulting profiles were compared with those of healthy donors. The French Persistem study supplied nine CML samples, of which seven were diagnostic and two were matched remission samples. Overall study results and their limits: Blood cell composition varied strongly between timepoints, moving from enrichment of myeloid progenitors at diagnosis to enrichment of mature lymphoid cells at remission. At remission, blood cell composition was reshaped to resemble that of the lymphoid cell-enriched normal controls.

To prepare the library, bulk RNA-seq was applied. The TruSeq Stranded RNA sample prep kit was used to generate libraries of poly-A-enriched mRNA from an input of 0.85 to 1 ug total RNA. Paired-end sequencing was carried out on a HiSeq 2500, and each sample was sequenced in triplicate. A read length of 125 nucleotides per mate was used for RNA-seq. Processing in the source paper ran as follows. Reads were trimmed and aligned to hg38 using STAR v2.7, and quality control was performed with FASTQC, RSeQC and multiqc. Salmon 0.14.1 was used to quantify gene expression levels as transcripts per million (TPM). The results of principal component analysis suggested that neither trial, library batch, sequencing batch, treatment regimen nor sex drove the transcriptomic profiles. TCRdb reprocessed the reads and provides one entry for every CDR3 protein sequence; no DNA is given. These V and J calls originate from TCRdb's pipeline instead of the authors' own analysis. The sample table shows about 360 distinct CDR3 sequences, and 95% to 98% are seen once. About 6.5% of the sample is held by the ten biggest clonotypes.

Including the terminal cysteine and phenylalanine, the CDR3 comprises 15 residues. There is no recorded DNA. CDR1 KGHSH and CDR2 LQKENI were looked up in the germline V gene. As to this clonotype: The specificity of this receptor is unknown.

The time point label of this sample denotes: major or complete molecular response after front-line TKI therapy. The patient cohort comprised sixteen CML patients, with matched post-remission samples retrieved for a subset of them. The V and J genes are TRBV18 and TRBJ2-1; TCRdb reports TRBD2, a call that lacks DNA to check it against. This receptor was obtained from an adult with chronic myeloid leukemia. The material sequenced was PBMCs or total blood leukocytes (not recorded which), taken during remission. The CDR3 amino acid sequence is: CASSPRVAASNEQFF.